Listed below are T cell receptor beta chains from one sample, sequenced in a study of blood T cell repertoires in COVID-19. Clones were read by immunoSEQ multiplex PCR, and TCRdb kept only the in-frame ones, dropping some. Of fewer than 70,000 clones detected, roughly 87% appear once; the ten largest clones hold about 8.3%. The sequencing sample was made of peripheral blood. The source is a man aged 50-60 years with active COVID-19. Both conserved end residues are part of each CDR3. Each record gives: D gene, V gene, J gene, clone size, CDR3 DNA, CDR3 protein. A D gene is named only where the DNA matches it firmly. The listing skips clone size in some rows; elsewhere it reads once, few, many or a size class.

>-|TRBV7-6|TRBJ2-7|-
TGTGCCAGCAGCTTAGCGGGAGGCTACACCACCGGCGAGCAGTACTTC
CASSLAGGYTTGEQYF
>-|TRBV7-2|TRBJ2-3|-
TGTGCCAGCAGCCTCTCAGGAACAGGACGCACAGATACGCAGTATTTT
CASSLSGTGRTDTQYF
>-|TRBV30|TRBJ1-1|-
TGTGCCGGGCAAGACTGGAGGATGAACACTGAAGCTTTCTTT
CAGQDWRMNTEAFF
>TRBD1|TRBV13|TRBJ2-3|few
TGTGCCAGCAGCTTAGAAGGGGACAGGGAAGACACAGATACGCAGTATTTT
CASSLEGDREDTDTQYF
>TRBD1|TRBV24-1|TRBJ2-2|-
TGTGCCACCTCAGCCGGGGACAGGGGGACTAGCAACACTTGGGGGGAGCTGTTTTTT
CATSAGDRGTSNTWGELFF
>TRBD1|TRBV28|TRBJ2-7|-
TGTGCCACACGACAGGGAAGCTTTTACGAGCAGTACTTC
CATRQGSFYEQYF
>TRBD2|TRBV27|TRBJ2-5|-
TGTGCCAGCAGTTTATTCGGGGGGGCCCAAGAGACCCAGTACTTC
CASSLFGGAQETQYF
>-|TRBV29-1|TRBJ1-4|-
TGCAGCGTTGTGGACAGTTATAATGAAAAACTGTTTTTT
CSVVDSYNEKLFF
>-|TRBV19|TRBJ2-5|-
TGTGCCAGTAGCCCCCCCGGTGGGTCCCGCGGAGAGACCCAGTACTTC
CASSPPGGSRGETQYF
>-|TRBV5-4|TRBJ2-6|-
TGTGCCAGCAGCTTGGGTAACTCTGGGGCCAACGTCCTGACTTTC
CASSLGNSGANVLTF
>-|TRBV19|TRBJ1-1|-
TGTGCCAGTAATGAGTATGGGGCGAACACTGAAGCTTTCTTT
CASNEYGANTEAFF
>-|TRBV9|TRBJ2-3|-
TGTGCCAGCAGCGCGCAAGCTAGCACAGATACGCAGTATTTT
CASSAQASTDTQYF
>TRBD1|TRBV29-1|TRBJ1-2|-
TGCAGCGTTGAAGACAGGGGGGGCTACACCTTC
CSVEDRGGYTF
>-|TRBV3-1/TRBV3-2|TRBJ1-3|-
TGTGCCAGCAGGGGCAATGGCTGGACTGGAAACACCATATATTTT
CASRGNGWTGNTIYF
>-|TRBV27|TRBJ1-3|-
TGTGCCAGCAGCACACTCGCCGGGAACACCATGTATTTT
CASSTLAGNTMYF
>-|TRBV7-2|TRBJ1-4|-
TGTGCCAGCAGCTTAGTTTCCTTATTATTACAGGGCTATAATGAAAAACTGTTTTTT
CASSLVSLLLQGYNEKLFF
>-|TRBV19|TRBJ1-5|-
TGTGCCAGTAGCTCCTTGGGGCAGGGAAGTCAGCCCCAGCATTTT
CASSSLGQGSQPQHF
>TRBD2|TRBV27|TRBJ2-3|-
TGTGCCAGCAGTTTAAGGACTAGCGGGAGTGCAGATACGCAGTATTTT
CASSLRTSGSADTQYF
>-|TRBV27|TRBJ1-5|few
TGTGCCAGCAGGAAACAGGGAAGGGACAATCAGCCCCAGCATTTT
CASRKQGRDNQPQHF
>-|TRBV11-2|TRBJ2-7|-
TGTGCCAGCAGCCGAGCATCGGCCCGGGTCGAGCAGTACTTC
CASSRASARVEQYF
>-|TRBV19|TRBJ2-7|-
TGTGCCAGTAGGCCTGGTTCCGGCTACGAGCAGTACTTC
CASRPGSGYEQYF
>TRBD2|TRBV11-3|TRBJ2-3|-
TGTGCCAGCAGCCTCGGGGCGGGAGGGGGAGATACGCAGTATTTT
CASSLGAGGGDTQYF
>-|TRBV5-1|TRBJ2-7|few
TGCGCCAGCAGCGGGGAGCACGAGCAGTACTTC
CASSGEHEQYF
>TRBD1|TRBV5-1|TRBJ2-3|-
TGCGCCAGCAGCTATCGGACAGGGAGCACAGATACGCAGTATTTT
CASSYRTGSTDTQYF
>-|TRBV11-1|TRBJ1-6|-
TGTGCCAGCAGCCCCCAGGAGGATTCACCCCTCCACTTT
CASSPQEDSPLHF
>-|TRBV28|TRBJ2-7|-
TGTGCCAGCAGTTTACCCGGTCGCTACGAGCAGTACTTC
CASSLPGRYEQYF
>TRBD1|TRBV15|TRBJ1-1|medium-sized
TGTGCCACCAGCAGTCGGACAGGGACGAACACTGAAGCTTTCTTT
CATSSRTGTNTEAFF
>TRBD1|TRBV9|TRBJ1-3|-
TGTGCCAGCAGCGACCAGACAGGGGGCAGTGACACCATATATTTT
CASSDQTGGSDTIYF
>-|TRBV7-8|TRBJ2-7|-
TGTGCCAGCAGCTCAGCACCTAACTCCTACGAGCAGTACTTC
CASSSAPNSYEQYF
>-|TRBV25-1|TRBJ1-1|-
TGTGCCAGCAGTGAACAGTGGGAGGCTGAAGCTTTCTTT
CASSEQWEAEAFF
>TRBD1|TRBV18|TRBJ2-1|-
TGTGCCAGCTCACCGATAGGGACAGGGGGCTTCAATGAGCAGTTCTTC
CASSPIGTGGFNEQFF
>TRBD1|TRBV9|TRBJ1-1|-
TGTGCCAGCAGCGTAGACGGGGACAGGTTGAACACTGAAGCTTTCTTT
CASSVDGDRLNTEAFF
>-|TRBV5-1|TRBJ2-5|-
TGCGCCAGCAGCCTCCGGACATCACAAGAGACCCAGTACTTC
CASSLRTSQETQYF
>-|TRBV6-6|TRBJ1-2|-
TGTGCCGCAGGGGAGCCACTCTATGGCTACACCTTC
CAAGEPLYGYTF
>TRBD2|TRBV7-9|TRBJ2-2|-
TGTGCCAGCAGCTCAAGCGGGGGCAGCACCGGGGAGCTGTTTTTT
CASSSSGGSTGELFF
>-|TRBV5-4|TRBJ1-1|-
TGTGCCAGCAGCTTCCCCTATTCTGCGGAAGCTTTCTTT
CASSFPYSAEAFF
>TRBD1|TRBV28|TRBJ1-2|-
TGTGCCAGCAGCACAGGGGGCCTCTATGGCTACACCTTC
CASSTGGLYGYTF
>TRBD1|TRBV28|TRBJ1-1|-
TGTGCCAGCCACAGGGGGCAGAGGCACACTGAAGCTTTCTTT
CASHRGQRHTEAFF
>TRBD1|TRBV27|TRBJ1-2|-
TGTGCCAGCAGTCCACGACAGGGGCGACAACCAGGCGACTATGGCTACACCTTC
CASSPRQGRQPGDYGYTF
>TRBD1|TRBV24-1|TRBJ1-5|-
TGTGCCACCAGTGATGGGCCGGGACAGGGTTTCCATCAGCCCCAGCATTTT
CATSDGPGQGFHQPQHF
>TRBD1|TRBV5-1|TRBJ1-2|-
TGCGCCAGCAGCTTCCAGGGGGCGGATGGCTACACCTTC
CASSFQGADGYTF
>-|TRBV20-1|TRBJ1-2|-
TGCAGTGCTAGTCCCCCCGGTTACTATGGCTACACCTTC
CSASPPGYYGYTF
>-|TRBV9|TRBJ1-2|-
TGTGCCAGCAGCGGGACCTTTGGGGGGACGGGCTATGGCTACACCTTC
CASSGTFGGTGYGYTF
>TRBD2|TRBV6-5|TRBJ2-5|-
TGTGCCAGCCATACTAGCGGGAGGGGTGAGACCCAGTACTTC
CASHTSGRGETQYF
>-|TRBV5-5|TRBJ2-3|-
TGTGCCAGCAGCTTCTCTAGGAACCCCACAGATACGCAGTATTTT
CASSFSRNPTDTQYF
>-|TRBV19|TRBJ2-2|-
TGTGCCAGTAGTATTCTGCGGGGAGCCGGGGAGCTGTTTTTT
CASSILRGAGELFF
>-|TRBV11-2|TRBJ1-6|-
TGTGCCAGCAGCTTAGATACCCCCGGGTGGGGGGGCCTATCCACCCTCCACTTT
CASSLDTPGWGGLSTLHF
>TRBD1|TRBV7-2|TRBJ2-1|-
TGTGCCAGCAGCTTCGGACAGGGCAATGAGCAGTTCTTC
CASSFGQGNEQFF
>-|TRBV6-5|TRBJ1-2|-
TGTGCCAGCATGTCCCGGACAGATTATGGCTACACCTTC
CASMSRTDYGYTF
>TRBD1|TRBV7-3|TRBJ2-7|-
TGTGCCAGCAGCCGATGGCAGGGGGCCTACGAGCAGTACTTC
CASSRWQGAYEQYF
>-|TRBV4-2|TRBJ1-6|-
TGTGCCAGCAGCCAAGGGGCTGGGCCCCAAAATTATAATTCACCCCTCCACTTT
CASSQGAGPQNYNSPLHF